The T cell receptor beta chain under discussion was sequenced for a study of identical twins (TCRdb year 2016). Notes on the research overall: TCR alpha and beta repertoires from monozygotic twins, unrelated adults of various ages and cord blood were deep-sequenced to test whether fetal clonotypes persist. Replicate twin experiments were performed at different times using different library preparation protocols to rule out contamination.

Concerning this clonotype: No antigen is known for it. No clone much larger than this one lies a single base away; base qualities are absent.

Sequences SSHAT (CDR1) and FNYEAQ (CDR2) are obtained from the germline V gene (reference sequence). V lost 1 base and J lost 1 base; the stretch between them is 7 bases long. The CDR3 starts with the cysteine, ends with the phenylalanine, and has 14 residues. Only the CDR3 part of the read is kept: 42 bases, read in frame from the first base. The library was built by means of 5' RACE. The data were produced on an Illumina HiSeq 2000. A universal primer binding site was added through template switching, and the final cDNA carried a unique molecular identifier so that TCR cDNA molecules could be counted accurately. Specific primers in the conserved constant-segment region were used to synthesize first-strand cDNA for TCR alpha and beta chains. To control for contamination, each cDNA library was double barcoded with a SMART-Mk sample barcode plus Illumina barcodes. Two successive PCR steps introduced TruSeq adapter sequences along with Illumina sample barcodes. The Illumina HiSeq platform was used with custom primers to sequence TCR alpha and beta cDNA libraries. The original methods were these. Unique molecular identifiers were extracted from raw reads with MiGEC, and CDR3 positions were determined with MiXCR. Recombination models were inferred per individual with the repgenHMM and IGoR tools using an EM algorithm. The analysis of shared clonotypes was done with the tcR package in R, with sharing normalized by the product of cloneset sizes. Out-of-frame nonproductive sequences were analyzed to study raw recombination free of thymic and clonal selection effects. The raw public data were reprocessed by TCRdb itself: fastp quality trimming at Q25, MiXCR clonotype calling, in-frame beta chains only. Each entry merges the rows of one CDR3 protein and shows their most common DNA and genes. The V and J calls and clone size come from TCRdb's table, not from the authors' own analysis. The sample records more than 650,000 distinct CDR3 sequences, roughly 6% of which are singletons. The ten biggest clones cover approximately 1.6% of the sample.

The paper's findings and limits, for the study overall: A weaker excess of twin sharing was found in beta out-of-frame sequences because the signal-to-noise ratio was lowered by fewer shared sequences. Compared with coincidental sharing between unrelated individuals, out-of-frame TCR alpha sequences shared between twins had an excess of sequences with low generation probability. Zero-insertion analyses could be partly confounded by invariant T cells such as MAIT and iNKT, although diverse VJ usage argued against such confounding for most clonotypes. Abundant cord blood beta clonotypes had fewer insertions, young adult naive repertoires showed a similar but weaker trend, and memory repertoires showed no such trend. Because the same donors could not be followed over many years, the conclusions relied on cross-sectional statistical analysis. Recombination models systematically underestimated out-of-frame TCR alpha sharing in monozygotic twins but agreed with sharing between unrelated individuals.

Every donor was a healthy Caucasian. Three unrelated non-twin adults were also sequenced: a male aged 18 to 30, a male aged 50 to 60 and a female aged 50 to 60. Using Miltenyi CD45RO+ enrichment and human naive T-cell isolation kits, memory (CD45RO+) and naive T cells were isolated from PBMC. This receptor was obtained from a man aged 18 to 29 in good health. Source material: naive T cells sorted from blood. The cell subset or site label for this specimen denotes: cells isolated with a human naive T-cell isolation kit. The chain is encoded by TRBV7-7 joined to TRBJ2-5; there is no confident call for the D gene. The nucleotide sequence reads TGTGCCAGCAGCTTAGAGCCAGTCCAAGAGACCCAGTACTTC. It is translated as CASSLEPVQETQYF.